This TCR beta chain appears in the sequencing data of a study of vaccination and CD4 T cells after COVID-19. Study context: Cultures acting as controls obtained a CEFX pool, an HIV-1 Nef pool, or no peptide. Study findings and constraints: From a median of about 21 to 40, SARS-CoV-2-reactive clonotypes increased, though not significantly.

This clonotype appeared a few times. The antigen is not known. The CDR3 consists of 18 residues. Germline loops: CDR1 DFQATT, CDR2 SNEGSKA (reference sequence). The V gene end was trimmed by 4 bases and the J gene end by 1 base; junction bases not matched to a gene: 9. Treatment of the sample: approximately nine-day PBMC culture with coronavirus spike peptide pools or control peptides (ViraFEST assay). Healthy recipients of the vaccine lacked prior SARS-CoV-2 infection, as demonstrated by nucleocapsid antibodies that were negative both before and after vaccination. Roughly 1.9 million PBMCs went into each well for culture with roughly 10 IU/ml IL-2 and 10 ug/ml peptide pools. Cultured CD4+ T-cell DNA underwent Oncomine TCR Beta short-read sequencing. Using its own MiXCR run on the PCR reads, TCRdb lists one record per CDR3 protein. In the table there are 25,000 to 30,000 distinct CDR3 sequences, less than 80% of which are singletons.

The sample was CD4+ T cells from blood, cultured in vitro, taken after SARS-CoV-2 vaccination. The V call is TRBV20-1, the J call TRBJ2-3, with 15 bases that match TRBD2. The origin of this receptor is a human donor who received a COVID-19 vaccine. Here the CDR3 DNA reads TGCAGTGCTAACCCGGGACTAGCGGGGGGTGCTGGCACAGATACGCAGTATTTT. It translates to CSANPGLAGGAGTDTQYF.